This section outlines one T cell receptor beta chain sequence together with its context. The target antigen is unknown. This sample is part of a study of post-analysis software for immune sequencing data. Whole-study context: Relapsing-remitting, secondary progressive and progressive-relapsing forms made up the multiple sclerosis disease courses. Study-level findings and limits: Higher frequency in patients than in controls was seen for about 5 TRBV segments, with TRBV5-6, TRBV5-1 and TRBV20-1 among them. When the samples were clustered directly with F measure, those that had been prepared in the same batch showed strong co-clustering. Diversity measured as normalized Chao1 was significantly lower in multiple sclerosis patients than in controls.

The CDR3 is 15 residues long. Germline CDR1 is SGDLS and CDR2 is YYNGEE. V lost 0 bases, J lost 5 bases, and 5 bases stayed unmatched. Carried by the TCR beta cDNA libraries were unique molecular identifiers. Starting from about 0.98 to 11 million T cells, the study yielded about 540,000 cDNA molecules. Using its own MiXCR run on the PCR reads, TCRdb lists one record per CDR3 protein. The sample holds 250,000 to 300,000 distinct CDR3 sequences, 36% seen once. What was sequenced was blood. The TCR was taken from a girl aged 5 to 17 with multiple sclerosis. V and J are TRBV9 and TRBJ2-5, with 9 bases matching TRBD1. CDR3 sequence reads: CASSVVGTGRETQYF. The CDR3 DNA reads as TGTGCCAGCAGCGTAGTTGGGACAGGGAGGGAGACCCAGTACTTC.